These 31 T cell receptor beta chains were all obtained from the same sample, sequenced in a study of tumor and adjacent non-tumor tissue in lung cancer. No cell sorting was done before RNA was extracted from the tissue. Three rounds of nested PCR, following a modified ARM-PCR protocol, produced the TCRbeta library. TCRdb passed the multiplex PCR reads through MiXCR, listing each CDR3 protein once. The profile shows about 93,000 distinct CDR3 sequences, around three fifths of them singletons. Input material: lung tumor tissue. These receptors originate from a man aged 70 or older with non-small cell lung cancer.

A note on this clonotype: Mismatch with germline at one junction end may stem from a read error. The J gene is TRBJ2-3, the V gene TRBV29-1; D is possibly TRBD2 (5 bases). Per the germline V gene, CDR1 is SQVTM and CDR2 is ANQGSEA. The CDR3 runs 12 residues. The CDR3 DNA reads TGTAGCGTTGCCACTGGGACAGATACGCAGTATTTT. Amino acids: CSVATGTDTQYF.

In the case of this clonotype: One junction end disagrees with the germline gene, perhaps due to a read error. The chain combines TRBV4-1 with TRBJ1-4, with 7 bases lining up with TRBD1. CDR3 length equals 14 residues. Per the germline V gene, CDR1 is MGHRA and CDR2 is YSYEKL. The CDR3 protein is CVSRQGPTNEKLFF. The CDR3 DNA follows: TGCGTCAGCAGACAGGGTCCAACTAATGAAAAACTGTTTTTT.

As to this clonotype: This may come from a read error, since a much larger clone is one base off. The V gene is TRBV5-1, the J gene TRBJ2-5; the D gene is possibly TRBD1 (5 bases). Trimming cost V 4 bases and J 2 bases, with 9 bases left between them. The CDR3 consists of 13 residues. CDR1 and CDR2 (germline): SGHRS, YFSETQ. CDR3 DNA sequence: TGCGCCAGCAGCCCGAGGACACAAGAGACCCAGTACTTC. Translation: CASSPRTQETQYF.

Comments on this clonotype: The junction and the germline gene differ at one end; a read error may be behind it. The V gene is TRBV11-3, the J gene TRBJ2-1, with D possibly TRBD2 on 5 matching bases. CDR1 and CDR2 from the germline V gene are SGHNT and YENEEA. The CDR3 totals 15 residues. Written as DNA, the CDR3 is TGTGCCAGCAACTTAGATCGGGGAACTAACATTGAGCTGTTCTTC. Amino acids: CASNLDRGTNIELFF.

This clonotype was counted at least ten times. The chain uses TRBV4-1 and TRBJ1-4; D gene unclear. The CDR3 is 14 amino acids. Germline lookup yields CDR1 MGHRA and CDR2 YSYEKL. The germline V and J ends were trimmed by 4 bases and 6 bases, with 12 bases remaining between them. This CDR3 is CASSRMDSDEKLFF. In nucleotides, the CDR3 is TGCGCCAGCAGCCGGATGGATTCGGATGAAAAACTGTTTTTT.

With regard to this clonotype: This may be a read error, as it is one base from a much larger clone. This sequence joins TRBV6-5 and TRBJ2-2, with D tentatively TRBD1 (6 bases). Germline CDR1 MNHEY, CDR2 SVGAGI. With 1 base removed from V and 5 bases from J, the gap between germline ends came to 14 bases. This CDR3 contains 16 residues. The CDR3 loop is CASSYYRTVKTGELFF. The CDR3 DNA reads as TGTGCCAGCAGTTACTATCGGACAGTGAAGACCGGGGAGCTGTTTTTT.

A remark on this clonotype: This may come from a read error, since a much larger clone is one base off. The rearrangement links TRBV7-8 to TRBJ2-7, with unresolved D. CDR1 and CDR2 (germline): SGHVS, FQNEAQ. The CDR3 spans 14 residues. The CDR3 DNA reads TGTGCCAACAGCTTAGTTGGCCACAGCTACGAGCAGTACTTC. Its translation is CANSLVGHSYEQYF.

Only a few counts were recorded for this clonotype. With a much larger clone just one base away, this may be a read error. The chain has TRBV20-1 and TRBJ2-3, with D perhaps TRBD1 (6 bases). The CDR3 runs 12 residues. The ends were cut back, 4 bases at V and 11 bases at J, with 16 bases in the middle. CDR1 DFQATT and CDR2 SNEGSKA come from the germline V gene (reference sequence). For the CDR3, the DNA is TGCAGTGCTACCAACAGGGTCAATATGCAGTATTTT. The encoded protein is CSATNRVNMQYF.

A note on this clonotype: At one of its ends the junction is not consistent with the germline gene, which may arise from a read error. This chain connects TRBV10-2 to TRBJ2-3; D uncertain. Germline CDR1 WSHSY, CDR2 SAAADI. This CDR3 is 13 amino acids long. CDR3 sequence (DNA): TGCGCCAGCCTGAAGTTGCGCACAGATACCCAGTATTTT. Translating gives CASLKLRTDTQYF.

CDR3 region: CASSRGVLTHGQYF. In DNA, the CDR3 is TGTGCCAGCAGCAGGGGTGTGTTGACCCACGGGCAGTACTTC. The rearrangement links TRBV11-2 to TRBJ2-7, with D tentatively TRBD1 (5 bases). The V and J ends lost 5 bases and 9 bases respectively, with 20 bases between them. Germline lookup yields CDR1 SGHAT and CDR2 FQNNGV. The CDR3 length is 14 residues. Looking up the rest from reference TRBV11-2 and TRBJ2-7 gives the full variable domain: EAGVAQSPRYKIIEKRQSVAFWCNPISGHATLYWYQQILGQGPKLLIQFQNNGVVDDSQLPKDRFSAERLKGVDSTLKIQPAKLEDSAVYLCASSRGVLTHGQYFGPGTRLTVT.

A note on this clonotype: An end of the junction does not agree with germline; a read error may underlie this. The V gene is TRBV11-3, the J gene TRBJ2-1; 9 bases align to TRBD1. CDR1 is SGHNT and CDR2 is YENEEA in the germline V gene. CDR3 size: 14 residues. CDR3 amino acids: CASSGRDRVNERFF. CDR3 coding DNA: TGTGCCAGCAGCGGTCGGGACAGGGTTAATGAGCGGTTCTTC.

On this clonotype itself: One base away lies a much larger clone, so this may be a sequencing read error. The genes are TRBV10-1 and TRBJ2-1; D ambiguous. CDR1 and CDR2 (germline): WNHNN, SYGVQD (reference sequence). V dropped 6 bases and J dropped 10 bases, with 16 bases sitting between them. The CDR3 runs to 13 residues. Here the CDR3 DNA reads TGCGCCAGCAGGGAGAGTTTCATACAGGAGCAGTTCTTC. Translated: CASRESFIQEQFF.

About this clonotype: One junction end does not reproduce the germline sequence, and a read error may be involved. The CDR3 nucleotides read TGTGCCAGCAGCTTATTTGGGGGTAGATATTCAGATGCGCAGTATTTT. This gives the protein CASSLFGGRYSDAQYF. V and J are TRBV11-2 and TRBJ2-3; D may match TRBD1 or TRBD2 (5 bases each). This CDR3 contains 16 residues. Germline V gene lookup returns CDR1 SGHAT and CDR2 FQNNGV.

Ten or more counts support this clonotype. This CDR3 is CASSWRTGDQETQYF. DNA for the CDR3: TGTGCCAGCAGCTGGAGGACAGGGGACCAAGAGACCCAGTACTTC. The V and J genes are TRBV5-6 and TRBJ2-5; 9 nucleotides agree with TRBD1. Looked up from germline, CDR1 is SGHDT and CDR2 is YYEEEE. Trimming removed 3 bases from V and 0 bases from J; junction bases left unmatched: 3. The CDR3 is 15 amino acids.

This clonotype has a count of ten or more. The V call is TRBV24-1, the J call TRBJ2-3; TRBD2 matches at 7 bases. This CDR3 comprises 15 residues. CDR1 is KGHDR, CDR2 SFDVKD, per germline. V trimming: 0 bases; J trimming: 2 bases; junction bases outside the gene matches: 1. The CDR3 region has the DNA TGTGCCACCAGTGATTTGAGCGGGGCCACAGATACGCAGTATTTT. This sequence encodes CATSDLSGATDTQYF.

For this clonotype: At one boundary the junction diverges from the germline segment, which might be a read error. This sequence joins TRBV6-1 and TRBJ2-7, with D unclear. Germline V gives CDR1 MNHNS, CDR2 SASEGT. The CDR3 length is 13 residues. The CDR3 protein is CANSEGELTHQYF. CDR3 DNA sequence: TGTGCCAACAGTGAAGGAGAGCTTACGCATCAGTACTTC.

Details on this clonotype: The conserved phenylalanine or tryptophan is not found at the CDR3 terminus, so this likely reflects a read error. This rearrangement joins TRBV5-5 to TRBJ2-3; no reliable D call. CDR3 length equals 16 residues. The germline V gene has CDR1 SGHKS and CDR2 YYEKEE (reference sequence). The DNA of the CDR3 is TGTGCCAGCAGCTTGGAATGGACCACTGGGTGGGATAGGCAGTATCTT. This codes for CASSLEWTTGWDRQYL.

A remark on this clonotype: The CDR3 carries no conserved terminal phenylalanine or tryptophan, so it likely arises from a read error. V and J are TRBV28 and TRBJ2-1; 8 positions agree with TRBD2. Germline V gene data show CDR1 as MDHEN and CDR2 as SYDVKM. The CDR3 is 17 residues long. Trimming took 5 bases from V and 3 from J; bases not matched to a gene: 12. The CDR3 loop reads CASSMRLAGCIYNEQFS. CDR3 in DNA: TGTGCCAGCAGTATGAGATTAGCGGGGTGCATCTACAATGAGCAGTTCTCC.

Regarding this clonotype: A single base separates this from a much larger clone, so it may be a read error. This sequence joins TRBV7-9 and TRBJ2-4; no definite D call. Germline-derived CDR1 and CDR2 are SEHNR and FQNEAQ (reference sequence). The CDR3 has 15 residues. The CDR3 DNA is TGTGCCAGCAGCCAGACCGCTCGAGCCAAAAACGTTCAGTACTTC. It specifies CASSQTARAKNVQYF.

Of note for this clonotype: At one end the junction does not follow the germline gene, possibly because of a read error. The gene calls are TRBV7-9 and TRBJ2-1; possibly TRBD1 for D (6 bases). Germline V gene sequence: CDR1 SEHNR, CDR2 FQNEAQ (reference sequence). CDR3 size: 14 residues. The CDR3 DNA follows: TGTGCCAGCGAGATTACTGACAGGCTCAATGAGCAGTCCTTC. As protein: CASEITDRLNEQSF.

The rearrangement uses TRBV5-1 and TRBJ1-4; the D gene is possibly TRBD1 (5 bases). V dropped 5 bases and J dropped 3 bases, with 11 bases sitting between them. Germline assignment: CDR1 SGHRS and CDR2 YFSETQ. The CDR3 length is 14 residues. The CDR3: CASRIGEANEKLFF. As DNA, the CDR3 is TGCGCCAGCAGAATAGGGGAGGCTAATGAAAAACTGTTTTTT.

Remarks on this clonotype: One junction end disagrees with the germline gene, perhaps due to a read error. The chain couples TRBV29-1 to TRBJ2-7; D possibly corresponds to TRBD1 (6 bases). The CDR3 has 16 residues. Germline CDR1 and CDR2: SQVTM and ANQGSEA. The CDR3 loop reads CSVEVPGHFSSYEQHF. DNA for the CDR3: TGCAGCGTTGAAGTCCCGGGACACTTTAGCTCCTACGAGCAGCACTTC.

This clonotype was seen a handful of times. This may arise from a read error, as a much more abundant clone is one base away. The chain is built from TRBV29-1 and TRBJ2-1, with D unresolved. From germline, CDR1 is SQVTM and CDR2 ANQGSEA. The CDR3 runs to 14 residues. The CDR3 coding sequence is TGCAGCGTTGGAATGCCGGGTCCCTACAATGTGCAGTTCTTC. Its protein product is CSVGMPGPYNVQFF.

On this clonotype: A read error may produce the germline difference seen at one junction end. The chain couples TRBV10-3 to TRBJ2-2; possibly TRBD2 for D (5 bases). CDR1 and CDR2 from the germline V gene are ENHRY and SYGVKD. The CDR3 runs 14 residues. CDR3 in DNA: TGTCCCATCAGCCCGTCGGACGTCATCGGGGAGCAGTTTTTC. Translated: CPISPSDVIGEQFF.

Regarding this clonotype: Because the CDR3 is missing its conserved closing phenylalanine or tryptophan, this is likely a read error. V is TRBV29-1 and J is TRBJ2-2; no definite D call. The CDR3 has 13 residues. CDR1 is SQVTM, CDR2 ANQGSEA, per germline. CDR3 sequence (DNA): TGCGGCGTTGATGTGAAGGACACCGGGGAGCTGTTTTCT. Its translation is CGVDVKDTGELFS.

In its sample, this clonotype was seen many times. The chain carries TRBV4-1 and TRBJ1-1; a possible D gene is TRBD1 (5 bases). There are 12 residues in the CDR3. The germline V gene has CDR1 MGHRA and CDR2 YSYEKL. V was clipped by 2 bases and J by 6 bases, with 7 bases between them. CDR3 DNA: TGCGCCAGCAGCCAATCGACAGCTGAAGCTTTCTTT. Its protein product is CASSQSTAEAFF.

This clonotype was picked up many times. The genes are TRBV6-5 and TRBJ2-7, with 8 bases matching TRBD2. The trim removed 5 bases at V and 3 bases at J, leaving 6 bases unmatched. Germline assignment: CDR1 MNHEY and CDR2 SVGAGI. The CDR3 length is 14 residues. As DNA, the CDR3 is TGTGCCAGCAGTCTCGGACTAGCCATCTACGAGCAGTACTTC. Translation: CASSLGLAIYEQYF.

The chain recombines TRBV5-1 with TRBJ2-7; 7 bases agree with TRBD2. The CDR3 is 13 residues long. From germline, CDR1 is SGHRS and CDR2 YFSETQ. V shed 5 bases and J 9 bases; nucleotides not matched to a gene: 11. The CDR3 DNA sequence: TGCGCCAGCAGGCCGAGGCGGGAGTTGGGGCAGTACTTC. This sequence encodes CASRPRRELGQYF.

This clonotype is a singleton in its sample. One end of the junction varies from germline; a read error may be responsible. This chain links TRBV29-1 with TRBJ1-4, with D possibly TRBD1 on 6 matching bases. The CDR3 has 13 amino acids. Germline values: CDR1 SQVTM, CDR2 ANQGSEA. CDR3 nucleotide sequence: TGCAGCGCCTTGGACAGCCGAACTGAAAAACTGCTTTTT. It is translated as CSALDSRTEKLLF.

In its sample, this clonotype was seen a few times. Here the CDR3 DNA reads TGTGCCAGCAGTTTAGTTTCGCCCGGCGAGCAGTACTTC. It specifies CASSLVSPGEQYF. The chain couples TRBV28 to TRBJ2-7; D is undetermined. Germline CDR1 is MDHEN and CDR2 is SYDVKM. Trimming took off 2 bases at V and 6 bases at J, with 11 bases between the two ends. There are 13 residues in the CDR3.

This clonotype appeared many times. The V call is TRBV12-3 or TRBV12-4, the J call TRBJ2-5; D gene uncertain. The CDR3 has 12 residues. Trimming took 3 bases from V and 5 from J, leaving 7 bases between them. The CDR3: CASSFEGETQYF. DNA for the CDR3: TGTGCCAGCAGTTTCGAAGGCGAGACCCAGTACTTC.